This T cell receptor (beta chain) came from a study of T cells in Graves' hyperthyroidism and ophthalmopathy. Regions amplified from RNA transcripts were the TCR beta CDR3 regions. The study used the HTBI primer set for a first-round RT-PCR of the TCR CDR3. TCRdb processed the multiplex PCR reads anew with MiXCR; each CDR3 protein has one entry. Among 600,000 to 750,000 distinct CDR3 sequences listed, 17% were seen once. This clonotype was observed at least ten times. This CDR3 spans 14 amino acids. V lost 4 bases, J lost 9 bases, and 19 bases lay in between. The germline V gene has CDR1 MDHEN and CDR2 SYDVKM.

The chain uses TRBV28 and TRBJ2-7, with D uncertain. This clonotype was obtained from a man aged 50-59 years with Graves' hyperthyroidism. Sequencing was done on a sample of blood. The CDR3 spells CASSSHGPYEGQYF. The CDR3 nucleotides are TGTGCCAGCAGTTCCCACGGTCCCTACGAAGGGCAGTACTTC.